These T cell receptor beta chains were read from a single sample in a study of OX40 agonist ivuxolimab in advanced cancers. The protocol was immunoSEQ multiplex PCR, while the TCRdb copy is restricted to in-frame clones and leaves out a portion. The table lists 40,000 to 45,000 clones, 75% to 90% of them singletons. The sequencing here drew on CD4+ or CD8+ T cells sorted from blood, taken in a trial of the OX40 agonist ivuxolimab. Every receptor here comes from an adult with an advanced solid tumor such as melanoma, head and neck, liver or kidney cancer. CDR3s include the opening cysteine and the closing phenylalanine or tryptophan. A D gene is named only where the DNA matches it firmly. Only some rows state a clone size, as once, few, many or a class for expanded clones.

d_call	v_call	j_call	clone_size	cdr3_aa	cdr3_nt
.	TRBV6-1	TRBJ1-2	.	CASSPWGAPQHGYTF	TGTGCCAGCAGTCCGTGGGGGGCCCCACAGCATGGCTACACCTTC
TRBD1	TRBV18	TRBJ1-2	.	CASSQSGDRGGTNYGYTF	TGTGCCAGCTCACAATCGGGGGACAGGGGCGGAACTAACTATGGCTACACCTTC
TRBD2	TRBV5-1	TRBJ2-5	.	CASSLGTSGPETQYF	TGCGCCAGCAGCTTGGGTACTAGCGGTCCAGAGACCCAGTACTTC
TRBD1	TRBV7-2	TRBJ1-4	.	CASSLARTGREKLFF	TGTGCCAGCAGCTTAGCGCGGACAGGGCGTGAAAAACTGTTTTTT
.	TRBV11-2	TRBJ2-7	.	CASSLALAGYEQYF	TGTGCCAGCAGCTTAGCTCTGGCTGGGTACGAGCAGTACTTC
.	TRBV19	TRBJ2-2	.	CASSSALPGPPGELFF	TGTGCCAGTAGTTCAGCCCTGCCGGGGCCCCCCGGGGAGCTGTTTTTT
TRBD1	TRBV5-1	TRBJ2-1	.	CASRHGWTGGTGEQFF	TGCGCCAGCAGACACGGGTGGACAGGGGGAACGGGTGAGCAGTTCTTC
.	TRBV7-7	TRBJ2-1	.	CASSFSGPLPYNEQFF	TGTGCTAGCAGCTTCTCCGGGCCTCTGCCCTACAATGAGCAGTTCTTC
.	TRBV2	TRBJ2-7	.	CASNQGSYEQYF	TGTGCCAGCAATCAGGGGTCCTACGAGCAGTACTTC
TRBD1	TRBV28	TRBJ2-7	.	CASKKQGPSYEQYF	TGTGCCAGCAAAAAACAGGGGCCCTCCTACGAGCAGTACTTC
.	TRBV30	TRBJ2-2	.	CAWRPRIGSTGELFF	TGTGCCTGGAGGCCCCGGATCGGGAGCACCGGGGAGCTGTTTTTT
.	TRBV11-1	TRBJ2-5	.	CASSQRRGEEETQYF	TGTGCCAGCAGCCAACGAAGGGGCGAAGAAGAGACCCAGTACTTC
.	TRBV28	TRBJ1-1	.	CATVYLTEAFF	TGTGCCACGGTTTATCTCACTGAAGCTTTCTTT
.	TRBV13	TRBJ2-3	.	CASSRARGARDTQYF	TGTGCCAGCAGCCGCGCCAGGGGGGCCAGGGATACGCAGTATTTT
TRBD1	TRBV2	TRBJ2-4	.	CASSERTGLTNIQYF	TGTGCCAGCAGCGAAAGGACAGGGTTGACGAACATTCAGTACTTC
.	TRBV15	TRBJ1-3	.	CATSREGLSSSGNTIYF	TGTGCCACCAGCAGAGAAGGACTGTCAAGCTCTGGAAACACCATATATTTT
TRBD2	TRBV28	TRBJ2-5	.	CASSPPGTSGRAGKTQYF	TGTGCCAGCAGTCCCCCCGGGACTAGCGGGAGGGCCGGGAAGACCCAGTACTTC
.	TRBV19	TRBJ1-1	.	CASSVKRGTEAFF	TGTGCCAGTAGTGTCAAGAGGGGCACTGAAGCTTTCTTT
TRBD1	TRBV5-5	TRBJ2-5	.	CASSHSQGVSGKTQYF	TGTGCCAGCAGCCACTCACAGGGGGTTTCGGGAAAGACCCAGTACTTC
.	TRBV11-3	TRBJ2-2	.	CASSLKGGINTGELFF	TGTGCCAGCAGCTTAAAGGGGGGGATCAACACCGGGGAGCTGTTTTTT
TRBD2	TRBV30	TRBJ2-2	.	CAWSRSGRPGELFF	TGTGCCTGGAGTAGAAGCGGGAGGCCCGGGGAGCTGTTTTTT
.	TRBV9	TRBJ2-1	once	CASSLDPYNEQFF	TGTGCCAGCAGCCTCGACCCCTACAATGAGCAGTTCTTC
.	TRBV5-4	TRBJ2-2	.	CASSSELTGELFF	TGTGCCAGCAGCTCGGAGTTGACCGGGGAGCTGTTTTTT
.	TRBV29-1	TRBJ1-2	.	CSVEVQPARGYTF	TGCAGCGTTGAAGTACAGCCCGCGCGGGGCTACACCTTC
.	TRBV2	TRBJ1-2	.	CASSPLYGFSGYTF	TGTGCCAGCAGCCCCCTGTACGGGTTCTCTGGCTACACCTTC
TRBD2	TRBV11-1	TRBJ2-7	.	CASSPRGTRSNEQYF	TGTGCCAGCAGCCCGCGCGGGACTAGATCTAATGAGCAGTACTTC
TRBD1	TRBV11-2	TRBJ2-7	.	CASYGQGATVGSYEQYF	TGTGCCAGCTACGGACAGGGGGCCACCGTGGGGTCCTACGAGCAGTACTTC
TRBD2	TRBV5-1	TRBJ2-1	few	CASSLQGRAGEQFF	TGCGCCAGCAGCTTGCAAGGGAGGGCCGGTGAGCAGTTCTTC
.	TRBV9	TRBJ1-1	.	CASSVVSGGEAFF	TGTGCCAGCAGCGTAGTGTCCGGGGGTGAAGCTTTCTTT
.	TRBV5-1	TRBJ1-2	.	CASSLGANYGYTF	TGCGCCAGCAGCTTGGGGGCTAACTATGGCTACACCTTC